This T cell receptor (beta chain) was recovered during a study of PD-1 blockade in classical Hodgkin lymphoma. Notes on the study in general: Compared with healthy donors, newly diagnosed patients reportedly showed lower baseline TCR diversity. What caused the repertoire differences, perhaps disease activity or prior therapy, remains undefined. TCR diversity in CD4+, not CD8+, cells rose significantly by C4D1.

Every patient relapsed after autologous stem cell transplantation, and brentuximab vedotin exposure varied. Complete response, partial response or progressive disease made up the best responses. In the case of this clone: Its matching antigen is unknown.

Here immunoSEQ multiplex PCR was the method, and the copy in TCRdb shows in-frame clones only, minus some. The sample yields 100,000 or so clones, about 89% seen once. The clonotype originates from a human donor with classical Hodgkin lymphoma. This specimen consisted of peripheral blood mononuclear cells (PBMCs), obtained before the second cycle of nivolumab.

DNA for the CDR3: TGTGCCAGCAGCAAGACGAGGGGAATCGTTATGCCGCCTTATTCAAATAGCAATCAGCCCCAGCATTTT. It is translated as CASSKTRGIVMPPYSNSNQPQHF. This chain connects TRBV21-1 to TRBJ1-5. TRBV21-1 corresponds to a pseudogene. This CDR3 contains 23 residues.